One T cell receptor (beta chain) is described in this entry. It lacks a known antigen. There are no base qualities to consult, and no much larger clone falls within one base. Reading the label with the study, this specimen's treatment or condition is: in vitro stimulation with specific CMV peptide epitopes to enrich CMV-specific T cells. Sequencing relied on an Illumina HiSeq 1500. The raw public reads went through TCRdb reprocessing: fastp at Q25, MiXCR clone calling, in-frame beta chains kept. Identical CDR3 protein sequences are pooled into one entry, listed with their most common genes and DNA. This sample holds 300,000 or so distinct CDR3 sequences; around 25% were observed only once. The ten top clones hold 10% to 15% of the sample. The CDR3 runs 13 amino acids, cysteine and phenylalanine included. The DNA shown is the 39-base CDR3, in frame from base 1. The trim is 2 bases for V and 5 bases for J, with a gap of 13 bases between the germline ends. From a lookup of the germline V gene, CDR1 and CDR2 are SQVTM and ANQGSEA.

These data are taken from a study of T cell repertoires in cytomegalovirus infection (dated by TCRdb to the late 2010s). About the investigation overall: Peptide stimulations targeted recently identified HLA-C-restricted CMV epitopes, whose presentation resists viral immunomodulation, together with well-studied HLA-B-restricted epitopes. Donor HLA type was relevant to the analysis, because carriage of CMV infection together with the matching HLA type was indicated by public TCR beta signatures. What the study reported, not specific to this receptor: In both this cohort and an independent cohort of 350 to 400 donors, the cumulative frequency of public TCR beta family members distinguished carriers of CMV infection plus the relevant HLA type. The ex vivo response was dominated by HLA-C-restricted CMV-specific TCR beta clonotypes, and the single most frequent clonotype in two of eight donors was supplied by these HLA-C-restricted clonotypes.

The starting material was cultured PBMCs, obtained from culture after CMV antigen stimulation. This TCR was recovered from a human donor in good health (CMV status not recorded). Some clones in this sample may be carry-over from other donors' samples. The rearranged chain carries TRBV29-1 and TRBJ2-7, with TRBD1 as a weak D call on 6 bases. The CDR3 has the sequence CSVERRGGNEQYF. The DNA is as follows: TGCAGCGTTGAACGAAGAGGGGGTAACGAGCAGTACTTC.